Sequencing of this TCR beta chain was carried out in a study of T cells in Graves' hyperthyroidism and ophthalmopathy. This clonotype turned up a few times. Its antigen is undetermined. Stable Graves' hyperthyroidism denoted no ophthalmopathy progression over 18 months. RNA transcripts were the template for amplifying TCR beta CDR3 regions. Primed by the HTBI set, a first-round RT-PCR was run on the TCR CDR3. TCRdb re-derived calls from the multiplex PCR reads in MiXCR, one entry per CDR3 protein. Of 300,000 to 450,000 distinct CDR3 sequences in the sample, roughly 25% are singletons; the top ten hold more than 60%. Overall study results and limits: Ophthalmopathy and stable hyperthyroidism were separated by a 13 V-J model.

Germline lookup yields CDR1 DFQATT and CDR2 SNEGSKA (reference sequence). The CDR3 is 13 amino acids. Trimming took 1 base from V and 4 from J; bases not matched to a gene: 1. V usage is TRBV20-1 and J usage is TRBJ2-5; 9 bases map to TRBD2. This sequence originates from a man in his fifties with Graves' hyperthyroidism. Sequenced: blood. CDR3 in DNA: TGCAGTGCTAGAGTTAGCGGGAGAGAGACCCAGTACTTC. This sequence encodes CSARVSGRETQYF.